This TCR beta chain is from a study of vaccination and CD4 T cells after COVID-19. Whole-study findings and limits: Convalescent patients had a median around 90% of post-vaccine SARS-CoV-2-reactive clones that were detected only after vaccination, not before it.

The germline V gene has CDR1 DFQATT and CDR2 SNEGSKA (reference sequence). The ends lost 0 bases at V and 7 bases at J; junction bases unmatched: 12. This CDR3 is 16 amino acids long. This clonotype is deemed medium-sized. Its antigen is unidentified. The treatment denotes: roughly ten-day PBMC culture with coronavirus spike peptide pools or control peptides (ViraFEST assay). Ahead of the COVID-19 pandemic (2011-2018), the CD4+ T cells of the unexposed donor were collected. Cultured CD4+ T cell DNA underwent sequencing with the Oncomine TCR Beta short-read assay. Cultures of CD4+ T cells served as the source for extracting genomic DNA. TCRdb fed the PCR reads into MiXCR, producing one record per CDR3 protein. This table has thousands of distinct CDR3 sequences, about 35% appearing once.

The chain couples TRBV20-1 to TRBJ1-5; 7 bases line up with TRBD1. This clonotype originated in a human donor in good health. The sequencing input was CD4+ T cells from blood, cultured in vitro. The CDR3 bases are TGCAGTGCTAGAGATCCTCAGGGGGTGATAGGGCAGCCCCAGCATTTT. It translates to CSARDPQGVIGQPQHF.